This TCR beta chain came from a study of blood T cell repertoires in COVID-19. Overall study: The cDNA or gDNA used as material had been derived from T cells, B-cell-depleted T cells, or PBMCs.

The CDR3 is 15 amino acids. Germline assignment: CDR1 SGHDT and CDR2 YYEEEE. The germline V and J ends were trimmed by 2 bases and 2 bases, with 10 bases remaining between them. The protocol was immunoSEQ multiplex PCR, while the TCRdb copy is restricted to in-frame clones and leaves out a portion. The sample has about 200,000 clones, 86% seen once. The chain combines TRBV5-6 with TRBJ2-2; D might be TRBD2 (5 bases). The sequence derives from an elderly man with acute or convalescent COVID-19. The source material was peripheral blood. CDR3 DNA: TGTGCCAGCAGCTTAGTGCGGGCCAACACCGGGGAGCTGTTTTTT. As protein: CASSLVRANTGELFF.